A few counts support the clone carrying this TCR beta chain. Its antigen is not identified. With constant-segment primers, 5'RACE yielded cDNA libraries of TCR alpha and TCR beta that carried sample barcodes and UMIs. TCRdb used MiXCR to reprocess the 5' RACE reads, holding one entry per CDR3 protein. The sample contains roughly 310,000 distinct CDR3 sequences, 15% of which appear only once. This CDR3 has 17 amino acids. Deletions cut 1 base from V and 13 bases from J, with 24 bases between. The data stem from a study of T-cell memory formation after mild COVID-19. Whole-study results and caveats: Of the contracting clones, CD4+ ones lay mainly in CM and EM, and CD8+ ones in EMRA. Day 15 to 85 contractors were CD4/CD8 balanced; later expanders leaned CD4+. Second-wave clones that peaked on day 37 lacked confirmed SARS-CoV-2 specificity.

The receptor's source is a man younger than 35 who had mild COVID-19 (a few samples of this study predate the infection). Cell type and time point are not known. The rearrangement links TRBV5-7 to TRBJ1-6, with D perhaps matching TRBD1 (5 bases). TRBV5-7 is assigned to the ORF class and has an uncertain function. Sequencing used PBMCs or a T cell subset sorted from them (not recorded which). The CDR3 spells CASSLSEGRVSFSPLHF. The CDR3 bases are TGTGCCAGCAGCTTGAGCGAGGGACGAGTATCCTTTTCCCCCCTCCACTTT.